Listed below are T cell receptor beta chains from one sample, sequenced in a study of blood T cell repertoires in COVID-19. Assay: immunoSEQ multiplex PCR; the TCRdb copy retains only in-frame clones and omits some. The sample includes roughly 130,000 clones, around 80% of them seen just once. The sample taken for sequencing was peripheral blood. Receptor source: a man between 60 and 70 years old with acute or convalescent COVID-19. Each CDR3 is given with its conserved first and last residue. D genes are given only for firm matches. Expanded clones are given a class, and other clones once, few, many or no size at all.

abundance	v_gene	j_gene	d_gene	CDR3aa	CDR3nt
NA	TRBV7-2	TRBJ1-2	NA	CASSLVGGQNYGYTF	TGTGCCAGCAGCTTAGTCGGGGGGCAGAACTATGGCTACACCTTC
NA	TRBV3-1/TRBV3-2	TRBJ1-1	NA	CASSQGAFSEAFF	TGTGCCAGCAGCCAAGGGGCGTTCTCTGAAGCTTTCTTT
NA	TRBV11-3	TRBJ2-5	NA	CASSLDRGAETQYF	TGTGCCAGCAGCTTAGACAGGGGGGCGGAGACCCAGTACTTC
NA	TRBV6-6	TRBJ2-5	NA	CASSYSRGIQETQYF	TGTGCCAGCAGTTACTCGAGAGGGATCCAAGAGACCCAGTACTTC
once	TRBV30	TRBJ1-2	TRBD1	CAWSVSGTGVLFYGYTF	TGTGCCTGGAGTGTATCCGGGACAGGGGTTTTGTTCTATGGCTACACCTTC
once	TRBV12-3/TRBV12-4	TRBJ1-5	NA	CASSPGMDQPQHF	TGTGCCAGCAGCCCAGGGATGGATCAGCCCCAGCATTTT
NA	TRBV11-3	TRBJ1-3	TRBD1	CASSPGQGPGNTIYF	TGTGCCAGCAGCCCCGGACAGGGGCCTGGAAACACCATATATTTT
medium-sized	TRBV5-6	TRBJ1-4	NA	CASSLVATNEKLFF	TGTGCCAGCAGCTTGGTAGCAACTAATGAAAAACTGTTTTTT
NA	TRBV7-2	TRBJ2-3	TRBD2	CASTPGGGQTDTQYF	TGTGCCAGCACCCCCGGGGGAGGGCAAACAGATACGCAGTATTTT
NA	TRBV6-2/TRBV6-3	TRBJ2-2	NA	CASSYPIGELFF	TGTGCCAGCAGTTACCCAATCGGGGAGCTGTTTTTT
NA	TRBV20-1	TRBJ2-6	NA	CSASGRVTSGANVLTF	TGCAGTGCTAGTGGGCGGGTTACCTCTGGGGCCAACGTCCTGACTTTC
NA	TRBV3-1/TRBV3-2	TRBJ2-1	TRBD2	CASSQPTSGPALTYNEQFF	TGTGCCAGCAGCCAACCTACTAGCGGGCCTGCCTTAACCTACAATGAGCAGTTCTTC
few	TRBV10-2	TRBJ1-4	TRBD1	CASSPSGTGHEKLFF	TGCGCCAGCAGTCCGTCCGGGACAGGACACGAAAAACTGTTTTTT
NA	TRBV4-2	TRBJ2-5	NA	CASSRDSAEETQYF	TGTGCCAGCAGCCGGGACTCGGCTGAAGAGACCCAGTACTTC
NA	TRBV5-1	TRBJ2-5	NA	CASNLDSLETQYF	TGCGCCAGCAACCTGGACTCATTAGAGACCCAGTACTTC
few	TRBV6-5	TRBJ2-5	TRBD1	CASRPGTGSQETQYF	TGTGCCAGCAGACCCGGGACAGGATCGCAAGAGACCCAGTACTTC
once	TRBV3-1/TRBV3-2	TRBJ2-2	TRBD2	CASSPLAGGTGELFF	TGTGCCAGCAGCCCACTAGCGGGAGGAACCGGGGAGCTGTTTTTT
NA	TRBV12-3/TRBV12-4	TRBJ2-3	NA	CASSFGDTQYF	TGTGCCAGCAGTTTCGGAGATACGCAGTATTTT
NA	TRBV30	TRBJ2-3	NA	CACRVAHLSADTQYF	TGTGCCTGTCGGGTAGCCCATCTTTCGGCAGATACGCAGTATTTT
NA	TRBV14	TRBJ1-3	NA	CASSQGLGNTIYF	TGTGCCAGCAGCCAGGGGCTCGGAAACACCATATATTTT
NA	TRBV9	TRBJ1-4	TRBD1	CASSVGGTGVDEKLFF	TGTGCCAGCAGCGTAGGTGGGACAGGAGTGGACGAAAAACTGTTTTTT
NA	TRBV28	TRBJ1-5	NA	CASSSSQLRGNQPQHF	TGTGCCAGCAGTTCCTCCCAACTCAGGGGCAATCAGCCCCAGCATTTT
NA	TRBV29-1	TRBJ2-1	TRBD2	CSFPSIVGGDNEQFF	TGCAGCTTCCCGTCGATTGTGGGAGGGGACAATGAGCAGTTCTTC
NA	TRBV7-9	TRBJ2-5	TRBD1	CASSPGQHQETQYF	TGTGCCAGCAGCCCGGGACAGCACCAAGAGACCCAGTACTTC
NA	TRBV5-1	TRBJ2-3	TRBD2	CASSPGTSGRSGTDTQYF	TGCGCCAGCAGCCCCGGGACTAGCGGGAGGAGTGGCACAGATACGCAGTATTTT
NA	TRBV19	TRBJ1-1	NA	CASSIGGIEAFF	TGTGCCAGTAGTATCGGAGGGATTGAAGCTTTCTTT
few	TRBV9	TRBJ2-5	NA	CASSVAPLETQYF	TGTGCCAGCAGCGTAGCCCCTTTGGAGACCCAGTACTTC
NA	TRBV29-1	TRBJ1-1	NA	CSVEDRMNTEAFF	TGCAGCGTTGAAGACAGGATGAACACTGAAGCTTTCTTT
NA	TRBV29-1	TRBJ1-4	NA	CSVEGGLDPTNEKLFF	TGCAGCGTTGAAGGAGGGTTGGACCCAACTAATGAAAAACTGTTTTTT
once	TRBV6-5	TRBJ1-2	NA	CASSYSRLNYGYTF	TGTGCCAGCAGTTATTCGCGGCTCAACTATGGCTACACCTTC
NA	TRBV30	TRBJ2-3	NA	CAWSVNTDTQYF	TGTGCCTGGAGTGTTAATACAGATACGCAGTATTTT
NA	TRBV30	TRBJ2-7	NA	CAWSVRGGVYEQYF	TGTGCCTGGAGTGTTCGCGGAGGCGTGTACGAGCAGTACTTC
NA	TRBV29-1	TRBJ1-2	NA	CSVEDRDQVGSYTF	TGCAGCGTTGAAGATCGGGATCAGGTGGGAAGCTACACCTTC
NA	TRBV10-3	TRBJ2-7	TRBD2	CAISLGTSGRSYEQYF	TGTGCCATCAGTCTCGGGACTAGCGGGAGATCCTACGAGCAGTACTTC
NA	TRBV7-2	TRBJ1-2	TRBD1	CASSFTRGQGAGLNYGYTF	TGTGCCAGCAGCTTTACGCGTGGACAGGGGGCGGGATTGAACTATGGCTACACCTTC
NA	TRBV28	TRBJ1-2	NA	CASSPSGGTGYTF	TGTGCCAGCAGCCCCTCTGGGGGGACGGGCTACACCTTC
few	TRBV30	TRBJ1-3	TRBD1	CAWTVPGQGADTIYF	TGTGCCTGGACCGTCCCGGGACAGGGGGCTGACACCATATATTTT
NA	TRBV6-2/TRBV6-3	TRBJ2-1	TRBD2	CASSKASGTRGEQFF	TGTGCCAGCAGTAAAGCTAGCGGGACGAGGGGGGAGCAGTTCTTC
NA	TRBV28	TRBJ2-1	TRBD1	CASNPGQGKFHEQFF	TGTGCCAGCAACCCGGGACAGGGTAAATTCCATGAGCAGTTCTTC
NA	TRBV5-1	TRBJ1-4	NA	CASSSTTNEKLFF	TGCGCCAGCAGCTCAACAACTAATGAAAAACTGTTTTTT
NA	TRBV7-2	TRBJ1-2	TRBD1	CASSYDRGTSNGYTF	TGTGCCAGCAGCTACGACAGGGGAACTTCTAATGGCTACACCTTC
NA	TRBV6-5	TRBJ2-1	NA	CASLSSDSSYNEQFF	TGTGCCAGCCTTAGCTCGGATAGCTCCTACAATGAGCAGTTCTTC
NA	TRBV21-1	TRBJ1-3	NA	CASSRRLRGERGNTIYF	TGTGCCAGCAGCAGAAGGTTGCGGGGTGAGCGTGGAAACACCATATATTTT